These 14 T cell receptor beta chains came from one sample sequenced in a study of OX40 agonist ivuxolimab in advanced cancers. TCRdb's copy holds only in-frame clones and misses some; the assay was immunoSEQ multiplex PCR. The sample records about 71,000 clones, just under 95% being singletons. The sample here was CD4+ or CD8+ T cells sorted from blood, taken in a trial of the OX40 agonist ivuxolimab. Receptor source: an adult with an advanced solid tumor such as melanoma, head and neck, liver or kidney cancer.

This clone occurred once. The chain is built from TRBV10-3 and TRBJ2-2, with D perhaps matching TRBD1 (7 bases). Germline values: CDR1 ENHRY, CDR2 SYGVKD. This CDR3 has 14 amino acids. Trimming cost V 6 bases and J 4 bases, with 12 bases left between them. As DNA, the CDR3 is TGTGCCATCAGCCAGGGGGGAAGCACCGGGGAGCTGTTTTTT. Its protein is CAISQGGSTGELFF.

The count of this clone is one. The chain couples TRBV15 to TRBJ2-1; possibly TRBD1 or TRBD2 for D (7 bases each). The V end lost 8 bases, the J end lost 0 bases, and 20 bases lay between the germline ends. Germline assignment: CDR1 LNHNV and CDR2 YYDKDF (reference sequence). The CDR3 contains 17 residues. The DNA of the CDR3 is TGTGCCACCCGGGGCGGAGGGGGCGGGAGCTCCTACAATGAGCAGTTCTTC. The encoded protein is CATRGGGGGSSYNEQFF. Full variable domain (missing parts from reference TRBV15 and TRBJ2-1): DAMVIQNPRYQVTQFGKPVTLSCSQTLNHNVMYWYQQKSSQAPKLLFHYYDKDFNNEADTPDNFQSRRPNTSFCFLDIRSPGLGDTAMYLCATRGGGGGSSYNEQFFGPGTRLTVL.

The count of this clone is one. The chain links TRBV4-3 to TRBJ1-1; D is undetermined. Deletions cut 0 bases from V and 0 bases from J, with 5 bases between. This CDR3 has 14 amino acids. Germline-derived CDR1 and CDR2 are LGHNA and YSLEER. The CDR3: CASSQDHLNTEAFF. The CDR3 DNA sequence: TGCGCCAGCAGCCAAGATCATCTGAACACTGAAGCTTTCTTT.

In this sample, this clone turned up once. The rearrangement uses TRBV7-9 and TRBJ2-6; D gene unclear. The CDR3 has 17 amino acids. Trimming removed 0 bases at V and 0 bases at J, with 9 bases between. Germline V gene data show CDR1 as SEHNR and CDR2 as FQNEAQ (reference sequence). The CDR3 region has the DNA TGTGCCAGCAGCTTAGCAGCCAGCGTCTCTGGGGCCAACGTCCTGACTTTC. Translating it yields CASSLAASVSGANVLTF.

The chain uses TRBV4-2 and TRBJ2-3; no firm D call. This CDR3 contains 11 residues. Trimming left V 6 bases short and J 4 bases short, with 5 bases between. The germline V gene encodes CDR1 LGHNA and CDR2 YNFKEQ. The CDR3 loop is CASRDSDTQYF. For the CDR3, the DNA is TGTGCCAGCAGGGATTCAGATACGCAGTATTTT.

The genes are TRBV4-1 and TRBJ2-7, with D possibly being TRBD1 (5 bases). V lost 2 bases to trimming and J lost 4 bases, with 18 bases between them. CDR1 is MGHRA, CDR2 YSYEKL, per germline. This CDR3 comprises 16 residues. The CDR3 bases are TGCGCCAGCAGCCAAACCCCAGGGCTAGACATGTACGAGCAGTACTTC. Protein product: CASSQTPGLDMYEQYF.

The chain combines TRBV9 with TRBJ2-7; tentatively, D is TRBD2 (5 bases). Trimming cost V 1 base and J 2 bases, with 13 bases left between them. This CDR3 has 15 residues. Germline V gives CDR1 SGDLS, CDR2 YYNGEE. CDR3 amino acids: CASSVSLAHTYEQYF. As DNA, the CDR3 is TGTGCCAGCAGCGTAAGTCTAGCACATACCTACGAGCAGTACTTC.

CDR3 nucleotides: TGTGCCAGCAGCCCCGGAGTGACAGGGGGTCTCTATGTCTCCTACAATGAGCAGTTCTTC. Residues: CASSPGVTGGLYVSYNEQFF. The gene calls are TRBV14 and TRBJ2-1; TRBD1 matches at 9 bases. V dropped 4 bases and J dropped 0; count of bases not matched to a gene: 16. This CDR3 has 20 residues. CDR1 and CDR2 from the germline V gene are SGHDN and FVKESK.

The gene calls are TRBV7-3 and TRBJ1-2; TRBD1 aligns across 9 bases. The V segment lost 4 bases and the J segment 4 bases; nucleotides outside the gene matches: 4. Germline assignment: CDR1 SGHTA and CDR2 FQGTGA. CDR3 size: 14 residues. This CDR3 reads CASSSTGGVYGYTF. The CDR3 nucleotides read TGTGCCAGCAGCTCCACAGGGGGCGTCTATGGCTACACCTTC.

The chain joins TRBV4-1 to TRBJ1-1, with 7 bases that match TRBD1. The CDR3 runs to 15 residues. The V and J ends lost 2 bases and 0 bases, in that order; junction bases with no gene match: 3. Germline V gives CDR1 MGHRA, CDR2 YSYEKL. CDR3 sequence: CASSQSDRVNTEAFF. CDR3 nucleotides: TGCGCCAGCAGCCAATCAGACAGGGTGAACACTGAAGCTTTCTTT.

The gene calls are TRBV7-9 and TRBJ2-5; TRBD1 might be the D (5 bases). Trimming took off 1 base at V and 3 bases at J, with 12 bases between the two ends. CDR3 length equals 15 residues. Germline V gene lookup returns CDR1 SEHNR and CDR2 FQNEAQ (reference sequence). Written as DNA, the CDR3 is TGTGCCAGCAGCTTAGTCGGCAGGGATAAAGAGACCCAGTACTTC. Residues: CASSLVGRDKETQYF.

The V and J genes are TRBV9 and TRBJ1-1; no clear D gene. V was trimmed by 0 bases and J by 1 base, leaving 7 bases between them. Germline V CDR1 and CDR2: SGDLS, YYNGEE. The CDR3 consists of 14 residues. The CDR3 bases are TGTGCCAGCAGCGTAGGAATAGCGAACACTGAAGCTTTCTTT. As protein: CASSVGIANTEAFF.

The V and J genes are TRBV6-1 and TRBJ1-5, with TRBD1 as a possible D gene (6 bases). Germline CDR1 MNHNS, CDR2 SASEGT. This CDR3 is built from 17 residues. Trimming removed 4 bases from V and 0 bases from J, with 16 bases in between. CDR3 loop: CASSVTGYGASNQPQHF. Written as DNA, the CDR3 is TGTGCCAGCAGTGTAACAGGGTATGGGGCTAGCAATCAGCCCCAGCATTTT.

The rearrangement uses TRBV5-8 and TRBJ2-1; D might be TRBD1 or TRBD2, each matching 5 bases. V lost 7 bases and J 1 base, leaving 12 bases between the germline ends. The germline gives CDR1 SGHTS, CDR2 YDEGEE. There are 14 residues in the CDR3. CDR3 amino acids: CASEGWGSYNEQFF. In DNA, the CDR3 is TGTGCCAGCGAGGGGTGGGGGTCCTACAATGAGCAGTTCTTC.